This T cell receptor (beta chain) was observed in a study of shared clonotypes between healthy human individuals. Turning to the study itself: Each donor had three CD4 naive, three CD4 memory, two CD8 naive and one CD8 memory plate.

As defined, naive CD8 cells were CD45RO-negative and positively selected for CCR7, with terminally differentiated effector memory CD45RA+ cells excluded. Recent vaccinations or acute infections were absent in the healthy HIV-negative adult donors. Deep was the level at which the assay was run. Clones were read by immunoSEQ multiplex PCR, and TCRdb kept only the in-frame ones, dropping some. In the table there are about 680,000 clones, about 90% of which are singletons. Germline V lookup: CDR1 MNHEY, CDR2 SVGAGI. V lost 2 bases and J lost 4, with 8 bases in between. The CDR3 is made up of 13 amino acids.

This TCR came from a man aged 25 to 40 in good health. Sequencing was performed on naive CD8+ T cells sorted from blood. The gene calls are TRBV6-5 and TRBJ1-2; the D gene is possibly TRBD1 (5 bases). CDR3 nucleotides: TGTGCCAGCAGTTACCGGGACGGCTATGGCTACACCTTC. This gives the protein CASSYRDGYGYTF.